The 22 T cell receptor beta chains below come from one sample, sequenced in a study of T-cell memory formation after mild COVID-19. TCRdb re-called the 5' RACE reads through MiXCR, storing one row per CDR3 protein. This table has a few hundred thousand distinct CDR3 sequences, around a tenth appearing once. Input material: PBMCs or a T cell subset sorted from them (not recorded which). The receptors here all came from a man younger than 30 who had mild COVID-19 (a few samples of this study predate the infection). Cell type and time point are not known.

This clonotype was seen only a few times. For the CDR3, the DNA is TGTGCCAGCAGTGAAAGGGGGAGCGGCACAGATACGCAGTATTTT. Encoded protein: CASSERGSGTDTQYF. V and J are TRBV6-4 and TRBJ2-3; the D gene is possibly TRBD1 (6 bases). V lost 3 bases to trimming and J lost 1 base, with 11 bases between them. The CDR3 has 15 residues. The germline CDR1 and CDR2 sequences are MRHNA and SNTAGT.

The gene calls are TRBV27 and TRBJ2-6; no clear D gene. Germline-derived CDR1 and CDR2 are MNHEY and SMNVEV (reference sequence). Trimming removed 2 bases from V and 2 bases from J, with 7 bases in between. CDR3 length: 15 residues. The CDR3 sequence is CASSLLDAGANVLTF. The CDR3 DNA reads TGTGCCAGCAGTTTACTCGACGCTGGGGCCAACGTCCTGACTTTC.

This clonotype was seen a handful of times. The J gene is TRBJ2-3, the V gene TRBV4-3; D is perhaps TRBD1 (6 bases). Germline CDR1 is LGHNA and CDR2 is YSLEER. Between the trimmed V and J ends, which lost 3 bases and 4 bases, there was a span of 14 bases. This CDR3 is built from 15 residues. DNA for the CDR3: TGCGCCAGCAGCCAGGCCCACAGGGTTTCAGATACGCAGTATTTT. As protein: CASSQAHRVSDTQYF.

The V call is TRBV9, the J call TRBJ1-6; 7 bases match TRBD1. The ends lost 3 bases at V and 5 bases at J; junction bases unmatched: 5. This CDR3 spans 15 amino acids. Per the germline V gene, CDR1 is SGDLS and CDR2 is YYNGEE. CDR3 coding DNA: TGTGCCAGCAGCGGCCGGACAGGCGATAATTCACCCCTCCACTTT. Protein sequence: CASSGRTGDNSPLHF.

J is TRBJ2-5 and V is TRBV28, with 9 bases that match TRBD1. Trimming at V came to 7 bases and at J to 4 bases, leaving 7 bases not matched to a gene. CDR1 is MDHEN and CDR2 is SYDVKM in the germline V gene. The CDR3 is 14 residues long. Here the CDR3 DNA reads TGTGCCAGCATCCGGGACAGGGATCGAGAGACCCAGTACTTC. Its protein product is CASIRDRDRETQYF.

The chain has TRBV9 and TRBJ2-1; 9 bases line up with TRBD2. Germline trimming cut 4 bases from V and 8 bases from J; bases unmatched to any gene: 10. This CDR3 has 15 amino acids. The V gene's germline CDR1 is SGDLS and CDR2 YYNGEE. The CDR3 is CASSPGSGGGDEQFF. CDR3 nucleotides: TGTGCCAGCAGCCCCGGTAGCGGGGGTGGGGATGAGCAGTTCTTC.

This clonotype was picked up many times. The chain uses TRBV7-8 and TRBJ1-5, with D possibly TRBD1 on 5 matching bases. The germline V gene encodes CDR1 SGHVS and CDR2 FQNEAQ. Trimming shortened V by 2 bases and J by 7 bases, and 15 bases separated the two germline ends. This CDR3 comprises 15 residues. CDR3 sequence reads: CASSLTTASGQPQHF. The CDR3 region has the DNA TGTGCCAGCAGCTTAACGACAGCCAGCGGGCAGCCCCAGCATTTT.

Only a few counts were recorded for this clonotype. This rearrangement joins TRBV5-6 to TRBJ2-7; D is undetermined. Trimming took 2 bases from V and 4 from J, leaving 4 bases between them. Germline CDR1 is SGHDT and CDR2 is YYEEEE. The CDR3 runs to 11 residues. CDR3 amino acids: CASSFQYEQYF. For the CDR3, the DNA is TGTGCCAGCAGCTTTCAATACGAGCAGTACTTC.

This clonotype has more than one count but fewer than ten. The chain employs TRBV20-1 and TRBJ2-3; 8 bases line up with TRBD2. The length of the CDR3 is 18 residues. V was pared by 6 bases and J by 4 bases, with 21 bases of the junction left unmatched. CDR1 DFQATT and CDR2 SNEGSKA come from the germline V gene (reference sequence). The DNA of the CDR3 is TGCAGTGCCCGCTTTGGGACTAGTGGTCCCACTCCTCCAGATACGCAGTATTTT. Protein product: CSARFGTSGPTPPDTQYF.

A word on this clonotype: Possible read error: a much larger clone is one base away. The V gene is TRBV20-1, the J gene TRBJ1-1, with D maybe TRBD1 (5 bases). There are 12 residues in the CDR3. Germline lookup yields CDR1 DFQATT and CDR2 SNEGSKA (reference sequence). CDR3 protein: CIPLAGGTEAFF. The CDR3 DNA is TGCATTCCACTGGCGGGGGGAACTGAAGCTTTCTTT.

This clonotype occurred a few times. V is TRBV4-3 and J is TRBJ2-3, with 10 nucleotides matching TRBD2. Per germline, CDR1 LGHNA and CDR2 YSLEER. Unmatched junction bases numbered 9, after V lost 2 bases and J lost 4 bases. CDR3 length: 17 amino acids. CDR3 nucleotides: TGCGCCAGCAGCCAAATCCCGAGCGGGGGGGCACCAGATACGCAGTATTTT. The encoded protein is CASSQIPSGGAPDTQYF.

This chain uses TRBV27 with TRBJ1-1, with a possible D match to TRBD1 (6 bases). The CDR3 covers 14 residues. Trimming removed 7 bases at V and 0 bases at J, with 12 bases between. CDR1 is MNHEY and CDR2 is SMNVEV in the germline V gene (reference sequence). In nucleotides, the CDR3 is TGTGCCAGCATGAGGGGGACCATGAACACTGAAGCTTTCTTT. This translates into CASMRGTMNTEAFF.

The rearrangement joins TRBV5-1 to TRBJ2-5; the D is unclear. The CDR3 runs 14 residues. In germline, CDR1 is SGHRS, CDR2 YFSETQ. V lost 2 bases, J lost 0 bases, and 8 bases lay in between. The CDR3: CASSLATNQETQYF. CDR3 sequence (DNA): TGCGCCAGCAGCTTAGCCACCAACCAAGAGACCCAGTACTTC.

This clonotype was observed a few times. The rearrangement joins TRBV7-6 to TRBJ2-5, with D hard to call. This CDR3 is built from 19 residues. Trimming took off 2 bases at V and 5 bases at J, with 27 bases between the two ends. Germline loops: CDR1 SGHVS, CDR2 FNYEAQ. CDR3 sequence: CASSLKGTPTVPPGETQYF. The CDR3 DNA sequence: TGTGCCAGCAGCTTAAAGGGAACGCCGACGGTACCCCCCGGGGAGACCCAGTACTTC.

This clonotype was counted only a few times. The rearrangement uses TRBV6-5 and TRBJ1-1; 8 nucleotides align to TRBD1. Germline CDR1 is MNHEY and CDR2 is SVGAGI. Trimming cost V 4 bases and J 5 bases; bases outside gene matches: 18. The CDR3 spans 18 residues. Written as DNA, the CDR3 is TGTGCCAGCAGTTTAACCGGGACAGGTACAACCGGGGGGACTGAAGCTTTCTTT. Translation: CASSLTGTGTTGGTEAFF.

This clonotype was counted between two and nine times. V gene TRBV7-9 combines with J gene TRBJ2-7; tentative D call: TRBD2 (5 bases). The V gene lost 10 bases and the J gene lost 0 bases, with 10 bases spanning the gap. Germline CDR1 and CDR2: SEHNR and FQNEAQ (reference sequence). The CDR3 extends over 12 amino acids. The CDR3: CAISTNSYEQYV. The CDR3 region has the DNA TGTGCCATCTCGACTAACTCCTACGAGCAGTACGTC.

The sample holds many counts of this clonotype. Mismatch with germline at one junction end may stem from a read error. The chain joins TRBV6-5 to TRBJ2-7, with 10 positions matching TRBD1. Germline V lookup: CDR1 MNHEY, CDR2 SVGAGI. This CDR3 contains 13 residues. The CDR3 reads CASQGDRGSIMDF. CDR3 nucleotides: TGTGCCTCTCAAGGGGACAGGGGTAGTATTATGGACTTC.

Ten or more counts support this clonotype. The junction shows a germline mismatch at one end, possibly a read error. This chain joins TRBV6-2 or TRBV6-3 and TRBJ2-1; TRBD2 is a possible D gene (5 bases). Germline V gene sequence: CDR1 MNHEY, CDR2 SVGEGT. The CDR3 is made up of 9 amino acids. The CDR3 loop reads CTGVNEQFF. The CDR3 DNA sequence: TGCACCGGGGTCAATGAGCAGTTCTTC.

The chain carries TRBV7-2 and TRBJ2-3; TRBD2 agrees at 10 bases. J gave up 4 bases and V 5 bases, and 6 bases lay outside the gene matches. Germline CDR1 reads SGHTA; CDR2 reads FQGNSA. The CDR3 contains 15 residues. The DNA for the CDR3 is TGTGCCAGCAGCGAGTCGAGCGGGGGGGCAGATACGCAGTATTTT. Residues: CASSESSGGADTQYF.

CDR3 residues: CASSQGGALSYEQYF. The CDR3, as DNA: TGTGCCAGCAGCCAAGGCGGGGCCCTCTCCTACGAGCAGTACTTC. V is TRBV4-2 and J is TRBJ2-7; perhaps TRBD2 as D (6 bases). The germline CDR1 and CDR2 sequences are LGHNA and YNFKEQ. CDR3 length: 15 residues. Trimming left V 1 base short and J 0 bases short, with 10 bases between.

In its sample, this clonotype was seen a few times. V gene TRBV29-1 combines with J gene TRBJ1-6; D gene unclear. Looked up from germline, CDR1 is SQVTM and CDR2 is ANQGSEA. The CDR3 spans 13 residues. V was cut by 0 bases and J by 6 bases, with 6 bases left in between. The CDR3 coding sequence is TGCAGCGTTGAAGATTCGACTAATTCACCCCTCCACTTT. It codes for CSVEDSTNSPLHF.

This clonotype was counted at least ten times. Here the CDR3 DNA reads TGTGCCAGCAGCCCCTCTGGGAGGGGGCAGCAGTTCTTC. Its translation is CASSPSGRGQQFF. The chain combines TRBV7-2 with TRBJ2-1; D tentatively fits TRBD1 or TRBD2 (7 bases each). The length of the CDR3 is 13 residues. The V end lost 5 bases, the J end lost 11 bases, and 16 bases lay between the germline ends. CDR1 is SGHTA and CDR2 is FQGNSA in the germline V gene.